The rows below give T cell receptor beta chains drawn from one sample of a study of regulatory T cells. Sequencing used immunoSEQ multiplex PCR; TCRdb keeps in-frame clones, though not all of them. The data contain approximately 9,000 clones, around 82% of them singletons. The sample comprised CD8+ T cells sorted from blood. These receptors all stem from a person between 18 and 30 years old with CD3G deficiency. Both conserved end residues are trimmed from each CDR3. D genes are given only for firm matches. Clone size is stated in some rows and not others, as once, few, many or a class when expanded.

d_gene	abundance	v_gene	j_gene	CDR3aa
TRBD2	-	TRBV7-6	TRBJ2-3	ASSLAPGGSTDTQY
-	few	TRBV5-1	TRBJ2-4	ASSLTQNIQY
-	-	TRBV6-1	TRBJ1-4	ASSRWGEKLF
TRBD1	-	TRBV6-1	TRBJ2-7	ASSGGQGLREQY
-	-	TRBV11-2	TRBJ2-3	ASSLGAAFTDTQY
-	-	TRBV5-1	TRBJ2-7	ASSLGDYNYEQY
-	-	TRBV7-3	-	ASSLVGGNYEQY
TRBD1	few	TRBV5-1	TRBJ2-7	ASSLGDRGPYEQY
TRBD2	-	TRBV7-9	TRBJ2-1	ATSGRGDNEQF
-	-	TRBV6-1	TRBJ2-2	ASSEAWGRRTGELF
-	-	TRBV28	TRBJ1-1	ASSLFTGPTEAF
TRBD1	-	TRBV13	TRBJ1-1	ASTKTTGDEAF
TRBD1	once	TRBV29-1	TRBJ2-5	SVEDCDRGRETQY
-	-	TRBV28	TRBJ1-2	ASSADTPNYGYT
-	-	TRBV7-9	TRBJ2-1	ASSSDRRENEQF
-	-	TRBV7-6	TRBJ2-5	ASSLGSGAGETQY
TRBD2	-	TRBV27	TRBJ2-1	ASSLWEGNEQF
-	few	TRBV5-4	TRBJ2-5	ARNGDGQETQY
-	few	TRBV28	TRBJ2-7	ASSDPTGSNSYEQY
-	-	TRBV7-9	TRBJ1-1	ASSPGPLNTEAF
-	-	TRBV6-1	TRBJ2-4	ASSEAEGGRVAATEPSIQY
-	-	TRBV11-1	TRBJ2-7	ASSLAEHHEQY
-	-	TRBV28	TRBJ2-6	ASSPRFRASSGANVLT
-	-	TRBV6-1	TRBJ1-5	ASGAIGPNQPQH
-	-	TRBV7-9	TRBJ1-1	ASSPGGGEAF
TRBD1	-	TRBV6-6	TRBJ2-7	ASSWGQGYEQY
-	-	TRBV19	TRBJ1-5	ASSTTANQPQH
-	-	TRBV7-9	TRBJ2-7	ASSQASVRGRLY
-	-	TRBV5-1	TRBJ1-1	ASSLEGFGTEAF